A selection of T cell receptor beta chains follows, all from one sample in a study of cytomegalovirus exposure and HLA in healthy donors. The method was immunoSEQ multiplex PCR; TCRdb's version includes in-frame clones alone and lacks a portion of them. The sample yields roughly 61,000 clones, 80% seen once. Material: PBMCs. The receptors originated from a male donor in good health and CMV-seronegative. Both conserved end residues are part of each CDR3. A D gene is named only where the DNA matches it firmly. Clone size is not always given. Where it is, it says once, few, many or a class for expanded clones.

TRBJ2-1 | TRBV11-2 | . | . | CASSLGVGNEQFF | TGTGCCAGCAGCCTAGGGGTCGGGAATGAGCAGTTCTTC
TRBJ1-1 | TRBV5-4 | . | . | CASSPPSRNTEAFF | TGTGCCAGCAGCCCCCCGAGTAGGAACACTGAAGCTTTCTTT
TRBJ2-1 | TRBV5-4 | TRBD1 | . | CASSFSPAGGQDEQFF | TGTGCCAGCAGCTTTTCCCCAGCAGGGGGACAGGATGAGCAGTTCTTC
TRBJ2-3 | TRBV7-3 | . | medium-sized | CASSSGVADTQYF | TGTGCCAGCAGCTCGGGGGTTGCAGATACGCAGTATTTT
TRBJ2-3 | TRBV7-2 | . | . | CASTLTGIGDTQYF | TGTGCCAGCACCCTAACAGGGATAGGAGATACGCAGTATTTT
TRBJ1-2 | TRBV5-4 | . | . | CASSHPDSYGYTF | TGTGCCAGCAGCCACCCGGACAGCTATGGCTACACCTTC
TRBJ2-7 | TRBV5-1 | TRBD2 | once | CASSLVSSGGVASSYEQYF | TGCGCCAGCAGCTTGGTATCTAGCGGGGGGGTCGCTAGCTCCTACGAGCAGTACTTC
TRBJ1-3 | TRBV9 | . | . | CASSVAVAGNTIYF | TGTGCCAGCAGCGTAGCTGTAGCAGGAAACACCATATATTTT
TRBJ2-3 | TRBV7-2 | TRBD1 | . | CASSDRGRVDTQYF | TGTGCCAGCAGCGACAGGGGGCGCGTAGATACGCAGTATTTT
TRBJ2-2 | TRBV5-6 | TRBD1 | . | CASSFERWTGATGELFF | TGTGCCAGCAGCTTCGAGAGGTGGACAGGGGCCACCGGGGAGCTGTTTTTT
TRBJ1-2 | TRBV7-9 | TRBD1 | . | CASSSFQGADYGYTF | TGTGCCAGCAGCTCCTTCCAGGGGGCGGACTATGGCTACACCTTC
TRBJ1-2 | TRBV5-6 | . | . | CASSSGLYGYTF | TGTGCCAGCAGCTCGGGACTTTATGGCTACACCTTC
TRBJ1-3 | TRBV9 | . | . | CASSVTEIGNTIYF | TGTGCCAGCAGCGTCACGGAGATCGGAAACACCATATATTTT
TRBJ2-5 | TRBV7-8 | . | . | CASSLPLGGETQYF | TGTGCCAGCAGCTTGCCCTTAGGGGGAGAGACCCAGTACTTC
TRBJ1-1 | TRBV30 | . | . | CAWRSPNTEAFF | TGTGCCTGGAGGAGCCCGAACACTGAAGCTTTCTTT
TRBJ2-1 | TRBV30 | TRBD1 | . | CAWRQGQGAAQFF | TGTGCCTGGAGGCAGGGGCAGGGGGCGGCTCAGTTCTTC
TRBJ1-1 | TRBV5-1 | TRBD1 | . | CASSLAPDRDTEAFF | TGCGCCAGCAGCTTGGCACCGGACAGGGACACTGAAGCTTTCTTT
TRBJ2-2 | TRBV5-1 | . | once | CASSLGTFTGELFF | TGCGCCAGCAGCTTGGGCACTTTCACCGGGGAGCTGTTTTTT
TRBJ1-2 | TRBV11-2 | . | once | CASSHPAGRGGYTF | TGTGCCAGCAGCCACCCGGCTGGGAGGGGTGGCTACACCTTC
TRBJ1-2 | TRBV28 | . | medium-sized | CASSSDSYGYTF | TGTGCCAGCAGTTCGGACAGCTATGGCTACACCTTC
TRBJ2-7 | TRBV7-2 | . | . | CASSLELVLSEQYF | TGTGCCAGCAGCTTAGAACTAGTTTTAAGCGAGCAGTACTTC
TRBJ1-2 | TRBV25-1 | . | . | CASSERQGRGGYTF | TGTGCCAGCAGTGAACGGCAGGGAAGGGGGGGCTACACCTTC
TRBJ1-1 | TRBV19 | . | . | CASSIGIGSTEAFF | TGTGCCAGTAGTATAGGAATCGGGAGCACTGAAGCTTTCTTT
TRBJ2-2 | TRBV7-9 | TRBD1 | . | CASRQGGNTGELFF | TGTGCCAGTCGACAGGGGGGAAACACCGGGGAGCTGTTTTTT
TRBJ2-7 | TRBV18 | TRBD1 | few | CASSPRQGVYEQYF | TGTGCCAGCTCACCTCGACAGGGGGTATACGAGCAGTACTTC
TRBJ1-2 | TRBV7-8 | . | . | CASSLDLGTHNFGYTF | TGTGCCAGCAGCCTCGACCTCGGGACACACAATTTCGGCTACACCTTC
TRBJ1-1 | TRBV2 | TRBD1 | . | CASSGAGGPSPAFF | TGTGCCAGCAGTGGGGCAGGGGGCCCCTCTCCAGCTTTCTTT
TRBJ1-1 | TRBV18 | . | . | CASSPTSTEVDTEAFF | TGTGCCAGCTCACCTACCTCGACGGAGGTGGACACTGAAGCTTTCTTT
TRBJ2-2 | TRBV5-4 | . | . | CASSLDQKNTGELFF | TGTGCCAGCAGCTTGGACCAGAAGAACACCGGGGAGCTGTTTTTT
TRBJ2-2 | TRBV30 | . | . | CAWSGGVPGELFF | TGTGCCTGGAGTGGGGGGGTTCCCGGGGAGCTGTTTTTT
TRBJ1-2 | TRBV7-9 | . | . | CASSLKEADGYTF | TGTGCCAGCAGCTTAAAGGAGGCGGATGGCTACACCTTC
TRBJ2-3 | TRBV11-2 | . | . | CASSFTQGEKQYF | TGTGCCAGCAGTTTCACACAGGGCGAGAAGCAGTATTTT
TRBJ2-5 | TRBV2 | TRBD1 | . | CASRRGGTGGRETQYF | TGTGCCAGCAGGAGGGGAGGGACAGGGGGGCGAGAGACCCAGTACTTC
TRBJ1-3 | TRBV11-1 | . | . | CASSLGDWTSSGNTIYF | TGTGCCAGCAGCTTAGGGGACTGGACCAGCTCTGGAAACACCATATATTTT
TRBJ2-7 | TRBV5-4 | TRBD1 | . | CASSSRQGAYEQYF | TGTGCCAGCAGCTCACGACAGGGGGCCTACGAGCAGTACTTC
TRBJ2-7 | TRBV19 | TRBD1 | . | CASSLQTGIHEQYF | TGTGCCAGTAGTCTCCAGACAGGGATCCACGAGCAGTACTTC
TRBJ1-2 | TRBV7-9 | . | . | CASKLAGVHGYTF | TGTGCCAGCAAGCTGGCGGGGGTTCATGGCTACACCTTC
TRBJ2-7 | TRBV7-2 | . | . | CASSWLGERAYEQYF | TGTGCCAGCAGCTGGTTGGGGGAGCGGGCGTACGAGCAGTACTTC
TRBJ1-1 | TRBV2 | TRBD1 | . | CASSQRTGGAAEAFF | TGTGCCAGCAGTCAAAGAACAGGGGGCGCGGCTGAAGCTTTCTTT